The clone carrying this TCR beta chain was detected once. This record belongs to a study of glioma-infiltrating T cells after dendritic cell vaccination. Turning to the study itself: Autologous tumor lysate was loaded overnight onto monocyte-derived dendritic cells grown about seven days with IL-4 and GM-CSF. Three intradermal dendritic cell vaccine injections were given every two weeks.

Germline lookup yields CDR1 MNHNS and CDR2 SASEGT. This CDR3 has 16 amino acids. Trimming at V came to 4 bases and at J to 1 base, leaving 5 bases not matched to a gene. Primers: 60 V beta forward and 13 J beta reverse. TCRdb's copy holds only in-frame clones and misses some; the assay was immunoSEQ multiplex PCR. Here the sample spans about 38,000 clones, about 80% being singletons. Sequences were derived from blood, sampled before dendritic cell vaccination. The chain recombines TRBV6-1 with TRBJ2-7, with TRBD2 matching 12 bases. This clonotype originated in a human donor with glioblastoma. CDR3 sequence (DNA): TGTGCCAGCAGTGTCCGACTAGCGGGGGTTTCCTACGAGCAGTACTTC. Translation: CASSVRLAGVSYEQYF.